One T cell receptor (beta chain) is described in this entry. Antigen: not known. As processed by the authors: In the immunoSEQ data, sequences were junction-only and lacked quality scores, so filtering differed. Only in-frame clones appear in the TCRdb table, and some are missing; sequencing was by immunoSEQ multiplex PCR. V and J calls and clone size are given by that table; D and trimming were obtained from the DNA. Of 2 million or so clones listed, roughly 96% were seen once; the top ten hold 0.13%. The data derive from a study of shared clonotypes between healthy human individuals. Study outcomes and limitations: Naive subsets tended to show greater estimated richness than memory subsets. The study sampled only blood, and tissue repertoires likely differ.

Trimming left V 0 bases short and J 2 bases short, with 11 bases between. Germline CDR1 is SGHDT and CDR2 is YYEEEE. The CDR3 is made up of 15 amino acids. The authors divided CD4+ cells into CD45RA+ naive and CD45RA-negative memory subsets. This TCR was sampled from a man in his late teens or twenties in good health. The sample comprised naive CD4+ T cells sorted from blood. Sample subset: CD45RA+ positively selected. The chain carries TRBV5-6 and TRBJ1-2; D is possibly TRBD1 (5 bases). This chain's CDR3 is CASSLGQKLNYGYTF. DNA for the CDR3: TGTGCCAGCAGCTTGGGACAGAAACTCAACTATGGCTACACCTTC.